The 6 T cell receptor beta chains given below trace back to one sample, sequenced in a study of neoadjuvant nivolumab and ipilimumab in lung cancer. Using immunoSEQ multiplex PCR, the repertoire was profiled, and TCRdb retains in-frame clones only, with some absent. Seen here are fewer than 15,000 clones, almost 96% observed once, and the top ten hold about 2.5%. The sequencing used peripheral blood, collected after neoadjuvant nivolumab, alone or with ipilimumab, at or shortly before surgery. These receptors were collected from an adult with non-small cell lung cancer.

In nucleotides, the CDR3 is TGTGCCAGCAGGCGGGGGACAGGTACCGGGGAGCTGTTTTTT. This sequence encodes CASRRGTGTGELFF. The V call is TRBV5-4, the J call TRBJ2-2, with D possibly matching TRBD1 (8 bases). This CDR3 is built from 14 residues. Germline V gene sequence: CDR1 SGHNT, CDR2 YYREEE (reference sequence). Trimming left V 5 bases short and J 5 bases short, with 13 bases between.

Written as DNA, the CDR3 is TGTGCCATCAGTGAGTCGGCAGGGAATCAGCCCCAGCATTTT. It is translated as CAISESAGNQPQHF. The chain joins TRBV10-3 to TRBJ1-5; TRBD1 might be the D (5 bases). From germline, CDR1 is ENHRY and CDR2 SYGVKD. The CDR3 has 14 amino acids. The germline V and J ends were trimmed by 0 bases and 4 bases, with 7 bases remaining between them.

The chain joins TRBV29-1 to TRBJ2-7; D is perhaps TRBD1 or TRBD2 (5 bases each). Germline V gene lookup returns CDR1 SQVTM and CDR2 ANQGSEA. The V gene lost 3 bases and the J gene lost 1 base, with 7 bases spanning the gap. CDR3 size: 12 residues. The CDR3 DNA is TGCAGCGTTGAGAGGGGATCCTACGAGCAGTACTTC. Its translation is CSVERGSYEQYF.

The rearrangement links TRBV9 to TRBJ2-1; D gene unclear. The CDR3 length is 13 residues. CDR1 is SGDLS and CDR2 is YYNGEE in the germline V gene. Trimming shortened V by 2 bases and J by 6 bases, and 9 bases separated the two germline ends. The CDR3 DNA sequence: TGTGCCAGCAGCGTCCCTTTAGCCAATGAGCAGTTCTTC. Protein: CASSVPLANEQFF.

The chain is built from TRBV20-1 and TRBJ2-7, with D possibly being TRBD1 (5 bases). Per the germline V gene, CDR1 is DFQATT and CDR2 is SNEGSKA (reference sequence). Trimming removed 6 bases at V and 2 bases at J, with 8 bases between. The CDR3 totals 11 residues. CDR3 sequence (DNA): TGCAGTGCCGACAGTACCTACGAGCAGTACTTC. It is translated as CSADSTYEQYF.

This chain uses TRBV20-1 with TRBJ1-1; D not resolved. The CDR3 runs to 11 residues. The germline CDR1 and CDR2 sequences are DFQATT and SNEGSKA (reference sequence). V gave up 1 base and J gave up 10 bases, with 10 bases separating them. CDR3 sequence reads: CSARVGNGAFF. In DNA, the CDR3 is TGCAGTGCTAGAGTAGGGAATGGAGCTTTCTTT.